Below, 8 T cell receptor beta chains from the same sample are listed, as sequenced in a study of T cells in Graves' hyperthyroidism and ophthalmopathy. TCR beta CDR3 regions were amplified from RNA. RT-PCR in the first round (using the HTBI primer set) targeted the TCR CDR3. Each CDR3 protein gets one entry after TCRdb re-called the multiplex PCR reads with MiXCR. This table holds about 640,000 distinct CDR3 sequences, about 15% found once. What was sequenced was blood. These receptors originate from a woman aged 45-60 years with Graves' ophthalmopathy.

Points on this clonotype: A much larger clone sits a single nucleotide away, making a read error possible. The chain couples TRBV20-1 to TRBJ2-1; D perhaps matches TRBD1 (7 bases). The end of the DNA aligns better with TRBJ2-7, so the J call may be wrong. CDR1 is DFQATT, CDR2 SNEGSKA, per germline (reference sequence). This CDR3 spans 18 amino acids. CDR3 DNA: TGCAGTGCCCTTCCGACAGGGATGGTAGCGGAACTTTACAATGAGCAGTACTTC. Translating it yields CSALPTGMVAELYNEQYF.

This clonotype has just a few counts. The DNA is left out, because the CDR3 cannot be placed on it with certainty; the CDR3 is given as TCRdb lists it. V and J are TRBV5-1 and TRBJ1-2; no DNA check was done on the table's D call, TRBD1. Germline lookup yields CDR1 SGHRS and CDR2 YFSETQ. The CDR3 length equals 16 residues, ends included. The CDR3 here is CASSPSVAGDNYGYTF.

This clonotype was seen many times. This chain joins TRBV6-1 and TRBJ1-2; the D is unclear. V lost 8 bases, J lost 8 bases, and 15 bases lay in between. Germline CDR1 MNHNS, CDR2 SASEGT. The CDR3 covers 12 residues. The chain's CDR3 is CASVTASSGYTF. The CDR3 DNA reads TGTGCCAGCGTAACTGCTTCGTCAGGCTACACCTTC.

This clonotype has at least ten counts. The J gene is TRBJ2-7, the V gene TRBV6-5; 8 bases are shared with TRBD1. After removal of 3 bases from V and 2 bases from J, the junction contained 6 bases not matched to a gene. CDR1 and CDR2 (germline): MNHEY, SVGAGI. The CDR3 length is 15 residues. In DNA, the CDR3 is TGTGCCAGCAGTTATACGGGACAGGCTACCTACGAGCAGTACTTC. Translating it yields CASSYTGQATYEQYF.

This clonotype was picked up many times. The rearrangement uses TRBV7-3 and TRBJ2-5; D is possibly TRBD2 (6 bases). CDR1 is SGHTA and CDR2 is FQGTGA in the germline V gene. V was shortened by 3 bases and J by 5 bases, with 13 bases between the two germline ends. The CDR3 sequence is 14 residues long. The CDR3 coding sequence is TGTGCCAGCAGCTTGGCGGGGAGTCGGGAGACCCAGTACTTC. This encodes CASSLAGSRETQYF.

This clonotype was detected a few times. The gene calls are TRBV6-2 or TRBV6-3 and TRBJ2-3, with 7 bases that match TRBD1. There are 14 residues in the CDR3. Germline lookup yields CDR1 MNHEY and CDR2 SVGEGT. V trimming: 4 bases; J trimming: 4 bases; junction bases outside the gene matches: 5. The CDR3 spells CASSSTGFPDTQYF. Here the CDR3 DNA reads TGTGCCAGCAGTTCGACAGGGTTTCCAGATACGCAGTATTTT.

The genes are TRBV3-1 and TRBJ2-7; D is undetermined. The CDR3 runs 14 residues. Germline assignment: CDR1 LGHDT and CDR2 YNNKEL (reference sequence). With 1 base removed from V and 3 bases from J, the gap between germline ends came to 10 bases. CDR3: CASSQGPSLYEQYF. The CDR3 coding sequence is TGTGCCAGCAGCCAAGGCCCTAGTCTCTACGAGCAGTACTTC.

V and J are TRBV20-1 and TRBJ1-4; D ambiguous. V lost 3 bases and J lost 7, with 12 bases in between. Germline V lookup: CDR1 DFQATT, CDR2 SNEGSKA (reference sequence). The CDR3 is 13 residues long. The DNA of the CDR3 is TGCAGTGCTAGTAGCTCAGTAGGTGAAAAACTGTTTTTT. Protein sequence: CSASSSVGEKLFF.